Presented here are 4 T cell receptor beta chains from one specimen sequenced in a study of response to subunit inactivated influenza vaccine. In TCRdb, the RT-PCR reads were re-called with MiXCR into one record per CDR3 protein. The data show approximately 200,000 distinct CDR3 sequences, with about 15% seen just once and roughly 24% held by the top ten. The source material was CD8+ T cells sorted from PBMCs, sampled around 5 days after vaccination. Every receptor here comes from a man aged 45-60 years who received an inactivated influenza vaccine.

The chain uses TRBV7-2 and TRBJ1-1; 7 bases align to TRBD1. CDR1 is SGHTA and CDR2 is FQGNSA in the germline V gene. V lost 2 bases and J lost 2; bases outside the gene matches: 5. This CDR3 is built from 15 residues. CDR3 nucleotides: TGTGCCAGCAGCTTAATCAGGGGGAGTAACACTGAAGCTTTCTTT. Amino acid sequence: CASSLIRGSNTEAFF.

This chain links TRBV9 with TRBJ2-1; the match to TRBD2 covers 7 bases. V gave up 3 bases and J gave up 0 bases; unmatched junction bases: 6. CDR1 and CDR2 from the germline V gene are SGDLS and YYNGEE. CDR3 length equals 16 residues. In DNA form, the CDR3 reads TGTGCCAGCAGCGCAGGAGCGGGAAGCTCCTACAATGAGCAGTTCTTC. This sequence encodes CASSAGAGSSYNEQFF.

Ten or more counts support this clonotype. V gene TRBV29-1 combines with J gene TRBJ2-3; weak D call: TRBD2 (6 bases). V gave up 3 bases and J gave up 2 bases, with 18 bases separating them. Germline V gene data show CDR1 as SQVTM and CDR2 as ANQGSEA. The length of the CDR3 is 16 residues. CDR3 sequence reads: CSVEMGGAGDTDTQYF. CDR3 nucleotides: TGCAGCGTTGAGATGGGGGGAGCAGGAGACACAGATACGCAGTATTTT.

The chain couples TRBV10-3 to TRBJ1-1, with D hard to call. Germline-derived CDR1 and CDR2 are ENHRY and SYGVKD. The length of the CDR3 is 14 residues. The V gene lost 6 bases and the J gene lost 1 base, with 12 bases spanning the gap. The CDR3 sequence is CAIRPHVENTEAFF. The CDR3 DNA reads as TGTGCCATCAGGCCACACGTGGAGAACACTGAAGCTTTCTTT.